What follows describes a single TCR beta chain. What it binds is not known. The record originates from a study of post-analysis software for immune sequencing data. Looking at the study overall: Patients had relapsing-remitting, secondary progressive or progressive-relapsing multiple sclerosis; some lacked subtype.

CDR1 MGHRA and CDR2 YSYEKL come from the germline V gene. V was pared by 1 base and J by 6 bases, with 18 bases of the junction left unmatched. CDR3 length: 19 residues. Prepared TCR beta cDNA libraries contained unique molecular identifiers. Input amounts of roughly 0.85 to 10 million T cells were used. These gave 500,000 or so cDNA molecules, so each molecule approximated one T cell. Using its own MiXCR run on the PCR reads, TCRdb lists one record per CDR3 protein. The sample contains about 430,000 distinct CDR3 sequences, 39% of which appear only once. Whole-study results and caveats: Versus controls, multiple sclerosis patients showed significantly lower diversity (normalized Chao1). Strong same-batch co-clustering of samples appeared with F measure clustering. Comparison of patients with controls showed five TRBV segments more frequent in patients, TRBV5-6, TRBV5-1 and TRBV20-1 among them.

The source material was blood. The chain carries TRBV4-1 and TRBJ2-3; TRBD2 matches at 8 bases. This sequence was found in a girl aged 2-9 years with multiple sclerosis. DNA for the CDR3: TGCGCCAGCAGCCAAGTCCGACTGATCGGGCGGGGGGAGATGGATACGCAGTATTTT. Encoded protein: CASSQVRLIGRGEMDTQYF.